A single sample gave rise to the 17 T cell receptor beta chains below, sequenced in a study of spatial heterogeneity in lung cancer (dated by TCRdb to between 2017 and 2020). General study outcomes and caveats: The tumor nonsynonymous mutation count correlated with the number of expanded alpha and beta TCRs within the tumor.

Sample time point, as interpreted from the label and publication: sample taken at primary tumor resection. The library came from 5' RACE. The sequencer was a NextSeq 500. TCRdb reanalyzed the raw reads on its own, using fastp at Q25 for trimming and MiXCR for clone calling, and kept in-frame beta chains. Each record represents a unique CDR3 protein, reported with the most common genes and DNA among its rows. This sample lists roughly 17,000 distinct CDR3 sequences; approximately 6.3% were detected once. Together, the top ten hold 15% to 20% of the sample. Antigen specificity for these receptors is unknown. Material: lung tumor tissue, obtained at surgery. These receptors were taken from a female donor with early-stage non-small cell lung cancer.

The table lists this clonotype with a few counts. This chain links TRBV20-1 with TRBJ2-5, with D perhaps being TRBD1 or TRBD2 (5 bases each). This CDR3 region has 11 residues. Germline V gene lookup returns CDR1 DFQATT and CDR2 SNEGSKA (reference sequence). The V end lost 3 bases, the J end lost 3 bases, and 5 bases lay between the germline ends. For the CDR3, the DNA is TGCAGTGCTAGGGGGGAAGAGACCCAGTACTTC. Translating it yields CSARGEETQYF.

This clonotype was detected ten times or more. V and J are TRBV12-3 or TRBV12-4 and TRBJ2-2; 8 bases match TRBD1. Trimming cost V 6 bases and J 4 bases; bases outside gene matches: 7. CDR3 size: 15 residues. The CDR3 coding sequence is TGTGCCAGCAGCCCAGACAGGGGCGGCACCGGGGAGCTGTTTTTT. It translates to CASSPDRGGTGELFF.

The chain uses TRBV7-2 and TRBJ1-1; a weak D match, TRBD1 (5 bases). CDR1 is SGHTA, CDR2 FQGNSA, per germline. CDR3 length: 11 amino acids. V was trimmed by 5 bases and J by 10 bases, leaving 11 bases between them. For the CDR3, the DNA is TGTGCCAGCAGCAATCTCGGGGGAGCTTTCTTT. This sequence encodes CASSNLGGAFF. Full variable domain (remainder filled in from reference TRBV7-2 and TRBJ1-1): GAGVSQSPSNKVTEKGKDVELRCDPISGHTALYWYRQSLGQGLEFLIYFQGNSAPDKSGLPSDRFSAERTGGSVSTLTIQRTQQEDSAVYLCASSNLGGAFFGQGTRLTVV.

This clonotype was picked up many times. The chain combines TRBV7-2 with TRBJ2-7; 13 bases fit TRBD2. J was trimmed by 3 bases and V by 3 bases; bases with no gene match: 11. CDR1 SGHTA and CDR2 FQGNSA come from the germline V gene. The CDR3 sequence is 18 residues long. As DNA, the CDR3 is TGTGCCAGCAGCTTTCTTGCCGGGACTAGCGGGGCAGTCTACGAGCAGTACTTC. This gives the protein CASSFLAGTSGAVYEQYF.

This clonotype was found many times. This chain connects TRBV6-5 to TRBJ1-2, with D hard to call. The germline V and J ends were trimmed by 5 bases and 2 bases, with 9 bases remaining between them. CDR3 size: 13 residues. Germline assignment: CDR1 MNHEY and CDR2 SVGAGI. This CDR3 reads CASSLGSNYGYTF. CDR3 bases: TGTGCCAGCAGTCTCGGGTCGAACTATGGCTACACCTTC.

In DNA, the CDR3 is TGCAGTGCTAGAGATCAGGGAATCCCCCTCCACTTT. Amino acid sequence: CSARDQGIPLHF. J is TRBJ1-6 and V is TRBV20-1; weak D call: TRBD1 (5 bases). Per germline, CDR1 DFQATT and CDR2 SNEGSKA (reference sequence). The CDR3 is 12 residues long. Trimming cost V 0 bases and J 13 bases, with 10 bases left between them.

This clonotype showed up many times. The chain links TRBV11-3 to TRBJ2-7, with D possibly matching TRBD1 (6 bases). V was pared by 1 base and J by 4 bases, with 14 bases between. The germline gives CDR1 SGHNT, CDR2 YENEEA. This CDR3 comprises 15 residues. The CDR3 loop reads CASSLATGLGYEQYF. CDR3 coding DNA: TGTGCCAGCAGCTTAGCTACAGGGTTGGGTTACGAGCAGTACTTC.

This clonotype was detected many times. The V and J genes are TRBV7-2 and TRBJ2-5, with TRBD2 as a possible D gene (6 bases). From germline, CDR1 is SGHTA and CDR2 FQGNSA. This CDR3 region has 12 residues. The V end lost 5 bases, the J end lost 7 bases, and 11 bases lay between the germline ends. The CDR3 DNA reads as TGTGCCAGCAGCGCGTACGGGGGGACCCAGTACTTC. It yields the protein CASSAYGGTQYF. Together with reference TRBV7-2 and TRBJ2-5, the CDR3 gives the full variable domain: GAGVSQSPSNKVTEKGKDVELRCDPISGHTALYWYRQSLGQGLEFLIYFQGNSAPDKSGLPSDRFSAERTGGSVSTLTIQRTQQEDSAVYLCASSAYGGTQYFGPGTRLLVL.

This clonotype was seen at least ten times. The chain is built from TRBV20-1 and TRBJ2-3; no firm D call. Germline CDR1 and CDR2: DFQATT and SNEGSKA (reference sequence). V dropped 8 bases and J dropped 0 bases, with 12 bases sitting between them. The CDR3 is made up of 13 amino acids. The CDR3 DNA follows: TGCAGTCCAAAGGACCCGAGCACAGATACGCAGTATTTT. Encoded protein: CSPKDPSTDTQYF.

Many counts were recorded for this clonotype. This sequence joins TRBV24-1 and TRBJ1-1, with D uncertain. Trimming removed 10 bases at V and 9 bases at J, with 14 bases between. Germline CDR1 reads KGHDR; CDR2 reads SFDVKD. CDR3 length equals 11 residues. The DNA for the CDR3 is TGTGCCACTACCTACGGGGATCAAGCTTTCTTT. Amino acid sequence: CATTYGDQAFF.

This clonotype was found a few times. This chain joins TRBV10-3 and TRBJ2-3, with 16 bases identical to TRBD2. CDR1 is ENHRY and CDR2 is SYGVKD in the germline V gene. Trimming cost V 4 bases and J 4 bases; bases outside gene matches: 11. This CDR3 spans 19 amino acids. The CDR3 reads CAISGAPGTSGGAADTQYF. As DNA, the CDR3 is TGTGCCATCAGTGGAGCGCCCGGGACTAGCGGGGGGGCCGCAGATACGCAGTATTTT.

The chain is built from TRBV5-6 and TRBJ1-5; the D gene is possibly TRBD1 (5 bases). This CDR3 has 15 amino acids. Germline V gene data show CDR1 as SGHDT and CDR2 as YYEEEE. Trimming left V 5 bases short and J 3 bases short, with 15 bases between. CDR3 in amino acids: CASRPRDSNNQPQHF. Written as DNA, the CDR3 is TGTGCCAGCAGGCCCCGGGACTCAAACAATCAGCCCCAGCATTTT. Variable domain in full (rest from reference TRBV5-6 and TRBJ1-5): DAGVTQSPTHLIKTRGQQVTLRCSPKSGHDTVSWYQQALGQGPQFIFQYYEEEERQRGNFPDRFSGHQFPNYSSELNVNALLLGDSALYLCASRPRDSNNQPQHFGDGTRLSIL.

This chain joins TRBV6-1 and TRBJ2-7; 8 bases are a match to TRBD1. The J segment lost 2 bases and the V segment lost 4 bases, leaving 4 bases of the junction unmatched. The CDR3 length is 14 residues. The germline gives CDR1 MNHNS, CDR2 SASEGT. The CDR3 protein is CASSAGQEAYEQYF. The DNA for the CDR3 is TGTGCCAGCAGTGCGGGACAGGAAGCCTACGAGCAGTACTTC.

This clonotype has just one count. A much larger clone sits a single nucleotide away, making a read error possible. The chain recombines TRBV9 with TRBJ2-7, with D possibly TRBD1 on 6 matching bases. Germline V gene sequence: CDR1 SGDLS, CDR2 YYNGEE. The CDR3 runs 15 residues. V dropped 1 base and J dropped 6 bases, with 17 bases sitting between them. The CDR3 coding sequence is TGTGCCAGCAGCGTACCCCTTGGCAGGGGCCGCGAGCAGTACTTC. It is translated as CASSVPLGRGREQYF. The full variable domain, rest sourced from reference TRBV9 and TRBJ2-7, is DSGVTQTPKHLITATGQRVTLRCSPRSGDLSVYWYQQSLDQGLQFLIQYYNGEERAKGNILERFSAQQFPDLHSELNLSSLELGDSALYFCASSVPLGRGREQYFGPGTRLTVT.

This clonotype came up many times. The V and J genes are TRBV12-3 or TRBV12-4 and TRBJ1-6; no definite D call. The CDR3 length is 15 residues. V dropped 6 bases and J dropped 6 bases, with 15 bases sitting between them. This CDR3 is CASSPRPGANSPLHF. The CDR3 DNA reads TGTGCCAGCAGCCCAAGGCCAGGCGCTAATTCACCCCTCCACTTT.

By sample share, this clonotype is medium-sized. The chain combines TRBV6-5 with TRBJ1-1; a weak D match, TRBD1 (5 bases). CDR1 MNHEY and CDR2 SVGAGI come from the germline V gene. The CDR3 covers 17 residues. V was pared by 0 bases and J by 1 base, with 15 bases between. The CDR3 DNA is TGTGCCAGCAGTTACTCGGCTCGTCAGGGCTCGAACACTGAAGCTTTCTTT. Its translation: CASSYSARQGSNTEAFF.

At least ten counts were recorded for this clonotype. This chain uses TRBV11-2 with TRBJ1-2, with 8 bases aligning to TRBD1. This CDR3 has 14 amino acids. The ends lost 1 base at V and 6 bases at J; junction bases unmatched: 4. Germline V gene data show CDR1 as SGHAT and CDR2 as FQNNGV. DNA of the CDR3: TGTGCCAGCAGCTTAGGGACAGGGTCGGATGGCTACACCTTC. Protein sequence: CASSLGTGSDGYTF.